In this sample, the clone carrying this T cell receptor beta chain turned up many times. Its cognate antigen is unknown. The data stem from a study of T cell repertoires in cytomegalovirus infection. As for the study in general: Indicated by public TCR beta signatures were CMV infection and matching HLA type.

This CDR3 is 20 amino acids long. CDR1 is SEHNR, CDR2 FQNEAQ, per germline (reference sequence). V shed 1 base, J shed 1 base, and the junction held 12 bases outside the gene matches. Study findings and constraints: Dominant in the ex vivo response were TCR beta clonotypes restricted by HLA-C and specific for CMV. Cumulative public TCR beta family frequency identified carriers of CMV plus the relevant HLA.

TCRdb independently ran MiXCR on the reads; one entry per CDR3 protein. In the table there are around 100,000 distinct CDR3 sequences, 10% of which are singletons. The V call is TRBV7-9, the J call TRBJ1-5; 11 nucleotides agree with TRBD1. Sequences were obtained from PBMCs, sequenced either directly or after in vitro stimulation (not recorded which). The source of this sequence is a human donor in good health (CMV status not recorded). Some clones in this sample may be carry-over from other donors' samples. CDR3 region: CASSLGGTGGLRMSNQPQHF. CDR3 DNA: TGTGCCAGCAGCTTAGGTGGGACAGGGGGTCTTCGTATGAGCAATCAGCCCCAGCATTTT.